One and the same sample provided the 19 T cell receptor beta chains below, sequenced in a study of CD8+ T cells in alopecia areata. Reverse transcription of extracted RNA yielded cDNA, which provided the sequencing template. Libraries were prepared by immunoSEQ multiplex PCR; TCRdb keeps only in-frame clonotypes and omits some of them. The repertoire holds 150,000 or so clones, with 75% to 90% as singletons. Sequenced material: CD8+ T cells sorted from blood, taken at week 0. The receptors originated from a human donor with alopecia areata.

The gene calls are TRBV9 and TRBJ1-1; 7 bases are a match to TRBD1. In germline, CDR1 is SGDLS, CDR2 YYNGEE. V shed 3 bases, J shed 4 bases, and the junction held 9 bases outside the gene matches. This CDR3 spans 15 amino acids. In DNA, the CDR3 is TGTGCCAGCAGCGCCGAAGGGGGCTTGGGCACTGAAGCTTTCTTT. Translation: CASSAEGGLGTEAFF.

This chain joins TRBV27 and TRBJ1-1; TRBD1 might be the D (5 bases). CDR3 size: 13 residues. V dropped 10 bases and J dropped 4 bases, with 16 bases sitting between them. Germline V gene lookup returns CDR1 MNHEY and CDR2 SMNVEV (reference sequence). The CDR3 DNA is TGTGCCACCAGATTGGGGGGAGGCACTGAAGCTTTCTTT. It is translated as CATRLGGGTEAFF.

The chain is built from TRBV5-4 and TRBJ2-3; D gene uncertain. The germline V gene has CDR1 SGHNT and CDR2 YYREEE (reference sequence). The CDR3 sequence is 13 residues long. Between the trimmed V and J ends, which lost 4 bases and 7 bases, there was a span of 13 bases. The CDR3 reads CASSPDPKNTQYF. Here the CDR3 DNA reads TGTGCCAGCAGCCCGGACCCTAAAAATACGCAGTATTTT.

J is TRBJ1-1 and V is TRBV6-1; perhaps TRBD1 as D (5 bases). CDR1 and CDR2 from the germline V gene are MNHNS and SASEGT. CDR3 length equals 14 residues. Trimming removed 7 bases from V and 6 bases from J, with 18 bases in between. The DNA for the CDR3 is TGTGCCAGCATTTTTATGGGGCTTGCCTCTGAAGCTTTCTTT. It is translated as CASIFMGLASEAFF.

The J gene is TRBJ1-3, the V gene TRBV29-1, with D unclear. Germline lookup yields CDR1 SQVTM and CDR2 ANQGSEA. This CDR3 region has 14 residues. Trimming took 6 bases from V and 2 from J, leaving 14 bases between them. CDR3 bases: TGCAGCGTCGCGGACGTTCCAACTGGAAACACCATATATTTT. Its protein is CSVADVPTGNTIYF.

This rearrangement joins TRBV5-1 to TRBJ2-1; 10 nucleotides agree with TRBD2. Trimming took 4 bases from V and 9 from J; bases not matched to a gene: 7. The CDR3 spans 14 residues. Per the germline V gene, CDR1 is SGHRS and CDR2 is YFSETQ. Here the CDR3 DNA reads TGCGCCAGCAGCCAAGGGACTAGCGAAACTGAGCAGTTCTTC. Residues: CASSQGTSETEQFF.

V is TRBV7-9 and J is TRBJ2-7; D is possibly TRBD1 or TRBD2 (5 bases each). The CDR3 totals 14 residues. Trimming removed 5 bases at V and 3 bases at J, with 14 bases between. CDR1 SEHNR and CDR2 FQNEAQ come from the germline V gene (reference sequence). The CDR3 DNA sequence: TGTGCCAGCAGCCCTCCGGGACGGGTCTACGAGCAGTACTTC. It is translated as CASSPPGRVYEQYF. The full variable domain, in which reference TRBV7-9 and TRBJ2-7 provide the parts outside the CDR3, is DTGVSQNPRHKITKRGQNVTFRCDPISEHNRLYWYRQTLGQGPEFLTYFQNEAQLEKSRLLSDRFSAERPKGSFSTLEIQRTEQGDSAMYLCASSPPGRVYEQYFGPGTRLTVT.

The genes are TRBV5-1 and TRBJ2-7; 8 bases line up with TRBD1. Germline V lookup: CDR1 SGHRS, CDR2 YFSETQ. The CDR3 loop spans 15 amino acids. Losses at the gene ends were 4 bases for V and 5 bases for J; bases not matched to a gene: 11. Here the CDR3 reads CASSQDIGTGNEQYF. CDR3 nucleotide sequence: TGCGCCAGCAGCCAGGACATCGGGACAGGTAACGAGCAGTACTTC.

The genes are TRBV18 and TRBJ2-1; either TRBD1 or TRBD2 may fit D (6 bases each). Germline CDR1 KGHSH, CDR2 LQKENI. V lost 3 bases and J lost 8, with 14 bases in between. This CDR3 has 14 residues. The CDR3 sequence: CASSPQPGGDEQFF. The CDR3 bases are TGTGCCAGCTCACCCCAACCCGGGGGCGATGAGCAGTTCTTC.

The rearrangement links TRBV29-1 to TRBJ1-1, with D unresolved. The germline gives CDR1 SQVTM, CDR2 ANQGSEA. This CDR3 contains 13 residues. V lost 6 bases to trimming and J lost 4 bases, with 15 bases between them. In DNA, the CDR3 is TGCAGCGTCCTGGACGGAGGAATCACTGAAGCTTTCTTT. Amino acid sequence: CSVLDGGITEAFF.

This chain uses TRBV4-1 with TRBJ2-7, with D uncertain. The CDR3 is 14 residues long. Trimming took off 3 bases at V and 3 bases at J, with 12 bases between the two ends. In germline, CDR1 is MGHRA, CDR2 YSYEKL. CDR3 DNA: TGCGCCAGCAGCCACCACCTACAAGACTACGAGCAGTACTTC. Protein: CASSHHLQDYEQYF.

This sequence joins TRBV29-1 and TRBJ2-4; 9 bases line up with TRBD2. V shed 7 bases, J shed 0 bases, and the junction held 7 bases outside the gene matches. The CDR3 totals 15 residues. Germline V gives CDR1 SQVTM, CDR2 ANQGSEA. CDR3 residues: CSAGGGAPAKNIQYF. CDR3 DNA: TGCAGCGCTGGCGGGGGGGCTCCAGCCAAAAACATTCAGTACTTC.

This clone has only one observation. The V call is TRBV27, the J call TRBJ2-1, with a weak D call TRBD2 (5 bases). The V gene's germline CDR1 is MNHEY and CDR2 SMNVEV (reference sequence). The CDR3 is 14 amino acids. V was clipped by 4 bases and J by 5 bases, with 12 bases between them. Here the CDR3 DNA reads TGTGCCAGCAGTTGGCCGGGATCAGACAATGAGCAGTTCTTC. It encodes CASSWPGSDNEQFF.

The V call is TRBV19, the J call TRBJ2-1; no clear D gene. The CDR3 loop spans 12 amino acids. CDR1 LNHDA and CDR2 SQIVND come from the germline V gene (reference sequence). Deletions cut 4 bases from V and 6 bases from J, with 7 bases between. CDR3 amino acids: CASSTPFNEQFF. The CDR3, as DNA: TGTGCCAGTAGTACCCCCTTCAATGAGCAGTTCTTC.

The rearrangement links TRBV6-5 to TRBJ2-1, with 7 bases matching TRBD1. The germline CDR1 and CDR2 sequences are MNHEY and SVGAGI. The CDR3 length is 13 residues. V was pared by 6 bases and J by 3 bases, with 2 bases of the junction left unmatched. CDR3 nucleotides: TGTGCCAGCAGCTGGGACAGCTACAATGAGCAGTTCTTC. Its translation is CASSWDSYNEQFF.

The genes are TRBV7-9 and TRBJ2-3; TRBD2 might be the D (5 bases). V lost 6 bases and J lost 9, with 13 bases in between. The CDR3 loop spans 12 amino acids. Germline CDR1 and CDR2: SEHNR and FQNEAQ (reference sequence). The CDR3 loop reads CASRGRRLTQYF. In DNA, the CDR3 is TGTGCCAGCAGGGGGAGACGCCTAACGCAGTATTTT.

J is TRBJ2-7 and V is TRBV7-9; a possible D gene is TRBD1 (5 bases). This CDR3 contains 14 residues. V lost 11 bases and J 0 bases, leaving 17 bases between the germline ends. The V gene's germline CDR1 is SEHNR and CDR2 FQNEAQ (reference sequence). The CDR3 DNA sequence: TGTGCCTTAACAACATCAGGGAACTCCTACGAGCAGTACTTC. Its protein is CALTTSGNSYEQYF.

Here the CDR3 DNA reads TGCAGCGTTGAAGACCCGGGACTAGCGGGAGATACGCAGTATTTT. The encoded protein is CSVEDPGLAGDTQYF. V usage is TRBV29-1 and J usage is TRBJ2-3; the match to TRBD2 covers 12 bases. With 0 bases clipped from V and 5 bases from J, the junction kept 3 bases outside the gene matches. The CDR3 spans 15 residues. CDR1 SQVTM and CDR2 ANQGSEA come from the germline V gene.

V gene TRBV27 combines with J gene TRBJ2-1; D might be TRBD2 (5 bases). Germline CDR1 and CDR2: MNHEY and SMNVEV (reference sequence). V dropped 7 bases and J dropped 8 bases, with 18 bases sitting between them. The CDR3 is 14 amino acids. As DNA, the CDR3 is TGTGCCAGCACTATATCCCGGCGGGCGGATGAGCAGTTCTTC. This codes for CASTISRRADEQFF.